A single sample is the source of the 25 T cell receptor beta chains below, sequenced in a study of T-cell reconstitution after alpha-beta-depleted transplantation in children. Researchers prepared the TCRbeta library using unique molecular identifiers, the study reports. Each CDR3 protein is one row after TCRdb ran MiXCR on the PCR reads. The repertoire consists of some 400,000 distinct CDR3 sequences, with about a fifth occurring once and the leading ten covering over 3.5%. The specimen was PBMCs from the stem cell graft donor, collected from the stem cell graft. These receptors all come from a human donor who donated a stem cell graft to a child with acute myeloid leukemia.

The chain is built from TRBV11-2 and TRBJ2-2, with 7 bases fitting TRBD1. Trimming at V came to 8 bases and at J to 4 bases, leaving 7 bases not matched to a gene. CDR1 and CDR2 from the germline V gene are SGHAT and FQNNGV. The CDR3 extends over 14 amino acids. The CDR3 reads CASDLTGTTGELFF. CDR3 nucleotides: TGTGCCAGCGACCTGACAGGGACCACCGGGGAGCTGTTTTTT.

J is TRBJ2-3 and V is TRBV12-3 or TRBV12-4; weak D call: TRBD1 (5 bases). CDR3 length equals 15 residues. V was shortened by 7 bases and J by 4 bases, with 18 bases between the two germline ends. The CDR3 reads CASKLTRQLPDTQYF. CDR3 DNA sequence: TGTGCCAGCAAGCTTACGCGACAGCTGCCAGATACGCAGTATTTT.

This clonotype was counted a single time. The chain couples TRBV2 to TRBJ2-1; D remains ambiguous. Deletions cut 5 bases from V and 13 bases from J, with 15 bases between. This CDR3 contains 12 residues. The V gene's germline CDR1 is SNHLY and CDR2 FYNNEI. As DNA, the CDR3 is TGTGCCAGCAGTCCTGTATACCCGGTACAGTTCTTC. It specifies CASSPVYPVQFF.

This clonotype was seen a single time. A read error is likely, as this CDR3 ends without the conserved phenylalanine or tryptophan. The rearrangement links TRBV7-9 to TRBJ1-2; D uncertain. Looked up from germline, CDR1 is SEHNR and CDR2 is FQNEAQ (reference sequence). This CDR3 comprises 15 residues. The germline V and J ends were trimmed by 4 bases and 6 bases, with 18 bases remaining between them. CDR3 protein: CASSSLWTLQDGYTV. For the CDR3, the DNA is TGTGCCAGCAGCTCTTTATGGACTCTTCAGGATGGCTACACCGTC.

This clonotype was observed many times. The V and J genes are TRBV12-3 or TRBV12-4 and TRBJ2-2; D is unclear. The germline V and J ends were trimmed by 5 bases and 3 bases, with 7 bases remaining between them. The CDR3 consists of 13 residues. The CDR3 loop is CASSPRDTGELFF. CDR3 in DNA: TGTGCCAGCAGTCCCCGGGACACCGGGGAGCTGTTTTTT.

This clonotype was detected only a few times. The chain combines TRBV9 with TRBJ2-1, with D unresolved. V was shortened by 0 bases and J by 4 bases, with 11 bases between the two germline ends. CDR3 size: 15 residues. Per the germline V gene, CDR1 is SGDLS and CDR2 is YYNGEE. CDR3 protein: CASSVAAERYNEQFF. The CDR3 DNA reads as TGTGCCAGCAGCGTAGCGGCTGAGAGGTACAATGAGCAGTTCTTC.

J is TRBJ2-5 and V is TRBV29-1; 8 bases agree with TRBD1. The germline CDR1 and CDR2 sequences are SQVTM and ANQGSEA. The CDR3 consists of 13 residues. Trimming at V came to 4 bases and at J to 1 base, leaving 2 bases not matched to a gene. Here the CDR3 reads CSVADRGQETQYF. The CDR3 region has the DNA TGCAGCGTTGCTGACAGGGGCCAAGAGACCCAGTACTTC.

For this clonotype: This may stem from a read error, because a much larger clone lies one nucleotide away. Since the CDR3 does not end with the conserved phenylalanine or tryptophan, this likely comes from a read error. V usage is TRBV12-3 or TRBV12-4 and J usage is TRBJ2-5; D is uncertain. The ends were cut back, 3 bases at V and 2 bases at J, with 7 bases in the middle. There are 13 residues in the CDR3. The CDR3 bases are TGTGCCAGCAGTTTTCGAGGTCAAGAGACCCAGTACCTC. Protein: CASSFRGQETQYL.

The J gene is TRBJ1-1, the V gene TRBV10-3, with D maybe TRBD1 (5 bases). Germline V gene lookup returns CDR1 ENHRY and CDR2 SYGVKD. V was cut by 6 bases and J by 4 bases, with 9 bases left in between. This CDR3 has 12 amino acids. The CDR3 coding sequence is TGTGCCATCAGGTCGGGGGGCACTGAAGCTTTCTTT. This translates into CAIRSGGTEAFF.

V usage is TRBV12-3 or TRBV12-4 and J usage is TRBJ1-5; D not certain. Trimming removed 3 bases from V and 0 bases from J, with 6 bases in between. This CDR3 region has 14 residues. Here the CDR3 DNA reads TGTGCCAGCAGTTTTGCAGATAGCAATCAGCCCCAGCATTTT. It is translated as CASSFADSNQPQHF.

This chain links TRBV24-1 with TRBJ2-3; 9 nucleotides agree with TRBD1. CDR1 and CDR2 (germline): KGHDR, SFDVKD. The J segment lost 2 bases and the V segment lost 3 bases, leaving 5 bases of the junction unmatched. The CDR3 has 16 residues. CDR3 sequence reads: CATSDRRDRATDTQYF. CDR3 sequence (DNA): TGTGCCACCAGTGATAGGAGGGACAGGGCCACAGATACGCAGTATTTT.

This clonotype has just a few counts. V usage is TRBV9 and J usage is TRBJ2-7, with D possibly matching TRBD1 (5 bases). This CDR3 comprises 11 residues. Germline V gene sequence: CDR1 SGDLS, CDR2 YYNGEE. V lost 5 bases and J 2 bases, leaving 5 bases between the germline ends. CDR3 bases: TGTGCCAGCAGGACAGCCTACGAGCAGTACTTC. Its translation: CASRTAYEQYF.

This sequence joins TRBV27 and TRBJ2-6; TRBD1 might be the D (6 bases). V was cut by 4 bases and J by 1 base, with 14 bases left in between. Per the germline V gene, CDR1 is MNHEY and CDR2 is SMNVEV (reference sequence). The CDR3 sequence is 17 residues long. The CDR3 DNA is TGTGCCAGCAGTTACGGACAGCCGGGGTCTGGGGCCAACGTCCTGACTTTC. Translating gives CASSYGQPGSGANVLTF.

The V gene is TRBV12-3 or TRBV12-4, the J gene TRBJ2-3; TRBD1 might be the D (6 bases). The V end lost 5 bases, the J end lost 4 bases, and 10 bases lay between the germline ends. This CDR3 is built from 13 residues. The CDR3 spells CASSPGDADTQYF. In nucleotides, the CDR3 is TGTGCCAGCAGTCCAGGGGACGCAGATACGCAGTATTTT.

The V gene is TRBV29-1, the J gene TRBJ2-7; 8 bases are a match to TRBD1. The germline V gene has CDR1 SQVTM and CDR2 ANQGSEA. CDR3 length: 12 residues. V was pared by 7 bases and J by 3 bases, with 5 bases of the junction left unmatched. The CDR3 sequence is CSGGTGVYEQYF. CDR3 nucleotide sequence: TGCAGCGGCGGGACAGGAGTCTACGAGCAGTACTTC.

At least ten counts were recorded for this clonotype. CDR3 protein: CASTNSGEQFF. The CDR3 DNA is TGTGCCAGCACCAACTCGGGTGAGCAGTTCTTC. The genes are TRBV12-3 or TRBV12-4 and TRBJ2-1; D not resolved. The V and J ends lost 7 bases and 9 bases respectively, with 10 bases between them. This CDR3 contains 11 residues.

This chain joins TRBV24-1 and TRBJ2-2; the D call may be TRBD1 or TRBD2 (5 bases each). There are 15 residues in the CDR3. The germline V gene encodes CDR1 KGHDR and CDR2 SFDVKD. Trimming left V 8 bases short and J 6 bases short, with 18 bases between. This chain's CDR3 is CATMGPTFNPGELFF. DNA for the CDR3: TGTGCCACCATGGGACCAACATTCAATCCCGGGGAGCTGTTTTTT.

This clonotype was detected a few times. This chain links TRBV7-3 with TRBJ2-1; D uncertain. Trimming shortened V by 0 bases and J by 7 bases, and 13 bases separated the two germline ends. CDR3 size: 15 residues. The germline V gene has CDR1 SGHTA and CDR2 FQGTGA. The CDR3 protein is CASSLTGVTGNEQFF. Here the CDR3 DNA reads TGTGCCAGCAGCTTAACGGGCGTAACCGGGAATGAGCAGTTCTTC.

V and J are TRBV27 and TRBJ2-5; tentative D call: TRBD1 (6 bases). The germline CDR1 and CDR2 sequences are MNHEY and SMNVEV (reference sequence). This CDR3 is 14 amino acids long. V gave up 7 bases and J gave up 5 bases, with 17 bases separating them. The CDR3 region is CASTLRGYPETQYF. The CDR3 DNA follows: TGTGCCAGCACCCTAAGGGGGTATCCGGAGACCCAGTACTTC.

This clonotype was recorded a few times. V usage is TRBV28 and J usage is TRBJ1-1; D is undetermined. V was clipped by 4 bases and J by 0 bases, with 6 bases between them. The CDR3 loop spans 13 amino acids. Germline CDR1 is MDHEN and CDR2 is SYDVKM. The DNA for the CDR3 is TGTGCCAGCAGTTGGTTCATGAACACTGAAGCTTTCTTT. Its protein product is CASSWFMNTEAFF.

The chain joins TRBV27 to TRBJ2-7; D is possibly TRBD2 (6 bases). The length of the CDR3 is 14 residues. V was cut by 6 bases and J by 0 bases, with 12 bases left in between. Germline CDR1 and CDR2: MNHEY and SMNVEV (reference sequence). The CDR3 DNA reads TGTGCCAGCAGGCAGACTAGGCCCTCCTACGAGCAGTACTTC. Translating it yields CASRQTRPSYEQYF.

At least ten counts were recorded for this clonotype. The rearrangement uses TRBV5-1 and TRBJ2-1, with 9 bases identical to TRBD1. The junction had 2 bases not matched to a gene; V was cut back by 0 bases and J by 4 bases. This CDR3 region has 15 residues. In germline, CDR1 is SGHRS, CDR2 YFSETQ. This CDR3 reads CASSLEGQGYNEQFF. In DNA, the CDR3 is TGCGCCAGCAGCTTGGAGGGACAGGGATACAATGAGCAGTTCTTC.

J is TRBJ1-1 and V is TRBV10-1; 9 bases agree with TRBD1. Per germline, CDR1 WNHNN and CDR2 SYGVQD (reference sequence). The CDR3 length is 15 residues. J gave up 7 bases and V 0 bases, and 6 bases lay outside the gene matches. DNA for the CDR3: TGCGCCAGCAGTGAGTCTGACAGGGGGGTCGGTGAAGCTTTCTTT. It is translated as CASSESDRGVGEAFF.

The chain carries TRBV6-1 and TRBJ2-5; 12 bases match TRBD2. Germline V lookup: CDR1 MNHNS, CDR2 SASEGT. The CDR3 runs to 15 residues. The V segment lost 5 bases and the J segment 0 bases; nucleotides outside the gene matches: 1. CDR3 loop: CASSRTSGNQETQYF. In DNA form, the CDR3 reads TGTGCCAGCAGTCGGACTAGCGGGAACCAAGAGACCCAGTACTTC.

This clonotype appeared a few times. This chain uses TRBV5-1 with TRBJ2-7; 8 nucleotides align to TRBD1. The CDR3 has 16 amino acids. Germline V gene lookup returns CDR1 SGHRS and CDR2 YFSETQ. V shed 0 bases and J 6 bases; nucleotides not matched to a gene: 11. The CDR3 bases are TGCGCCAGCAGCTTGGATCAAGGACAGGGAACGGGCGAGCAGTACTTC. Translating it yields CASSLDQGQGTGEQYF.